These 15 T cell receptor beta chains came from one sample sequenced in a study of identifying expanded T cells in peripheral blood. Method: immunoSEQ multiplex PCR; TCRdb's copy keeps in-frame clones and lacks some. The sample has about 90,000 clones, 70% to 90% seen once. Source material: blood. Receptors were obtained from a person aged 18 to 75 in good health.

For the CDR3, the DNA is TGTGCCAGCTCACCACTCATACAGGGATTCAGGAACACAGATACGCAGTATTTT. This encodes CASSPLIQGFRNTDTQYF. The genes are TRBV18 and TRBJ2-3, with D tentatively TRBD1 (6 bases). Trimming pared 1 base from V and 2 bases from J, leaving 19 bases between. The CDR3 spans 18 residues. Germline V lookup: CDR1 KGHSH, CDR2 LQKENI.

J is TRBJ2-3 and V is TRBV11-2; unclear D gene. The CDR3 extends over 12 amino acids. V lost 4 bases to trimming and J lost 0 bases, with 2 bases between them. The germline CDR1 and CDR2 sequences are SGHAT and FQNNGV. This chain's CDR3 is CASSSSTDTQYF. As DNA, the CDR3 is TGTGCCAGCAGCTCTAGCACAGATACGCAGTATTTT.

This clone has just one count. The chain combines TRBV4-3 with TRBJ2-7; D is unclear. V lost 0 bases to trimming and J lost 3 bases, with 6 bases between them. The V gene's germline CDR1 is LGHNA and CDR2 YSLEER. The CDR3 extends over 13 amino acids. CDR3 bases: TGCGCCAGCAGCCAAGATCTGGGCTACGAGCAGTACTTC. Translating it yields CASSQDLGYEQYF.

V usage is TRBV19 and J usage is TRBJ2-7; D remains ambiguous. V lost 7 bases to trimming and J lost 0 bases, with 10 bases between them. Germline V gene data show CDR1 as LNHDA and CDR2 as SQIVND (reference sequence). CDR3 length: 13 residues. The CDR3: CASTARSSYEQYF. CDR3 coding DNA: TGTGCCAGTACTGCCAGAAGCTCCTACGAGCAGTACTTC.

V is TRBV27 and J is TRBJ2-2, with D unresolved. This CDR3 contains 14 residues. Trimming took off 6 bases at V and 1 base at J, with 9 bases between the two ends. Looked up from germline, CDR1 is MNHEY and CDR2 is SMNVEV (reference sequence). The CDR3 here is CASSLTRNTGELFF. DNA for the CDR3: TGTGCCAGCAGCCTAACAAGGAACACCGGGGAGCTGTTTTTT.

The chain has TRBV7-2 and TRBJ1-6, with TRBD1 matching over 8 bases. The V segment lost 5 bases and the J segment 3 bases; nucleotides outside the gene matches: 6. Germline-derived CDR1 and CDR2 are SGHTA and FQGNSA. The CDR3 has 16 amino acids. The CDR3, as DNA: TGTGCCAGCAGCCCCCGACAGGGGAACTATAATTCACCCCTCCACTTT. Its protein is CASSPRQGNYNSPLHF.

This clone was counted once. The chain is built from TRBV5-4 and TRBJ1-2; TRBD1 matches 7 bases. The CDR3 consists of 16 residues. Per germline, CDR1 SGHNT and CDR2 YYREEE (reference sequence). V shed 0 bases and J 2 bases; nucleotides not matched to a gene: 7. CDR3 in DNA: TGTGCCAGCAGCTTGGCACAGGGGCTTTACAACTATGGCTACACCTTC. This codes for CASSLAQGLYNYGYTF.

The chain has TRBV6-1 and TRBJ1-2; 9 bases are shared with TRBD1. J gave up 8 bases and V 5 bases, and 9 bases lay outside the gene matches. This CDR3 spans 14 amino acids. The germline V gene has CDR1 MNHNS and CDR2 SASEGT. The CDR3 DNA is TGTGCCAGCAGTAGAGACAGGGGGTCAGAGGGCTACACCTTC. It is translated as CASSRDRGSEGYTF.

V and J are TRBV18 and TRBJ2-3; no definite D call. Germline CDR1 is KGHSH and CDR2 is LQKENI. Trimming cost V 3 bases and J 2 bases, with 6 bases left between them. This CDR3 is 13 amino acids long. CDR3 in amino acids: CASSPLTTDTQYF. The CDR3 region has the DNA TGTGCCAGCTCACCTCTCACCACAGATACGCAGTATTTT.

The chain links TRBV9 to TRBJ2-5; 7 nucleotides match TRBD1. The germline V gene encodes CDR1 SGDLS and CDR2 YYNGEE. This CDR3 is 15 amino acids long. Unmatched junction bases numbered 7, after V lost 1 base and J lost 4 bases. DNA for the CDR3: TGTGCCAGCAGCGTACGAGTCGCAGGGGGAGAGACCCAGTACTTC. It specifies CASSVRVAGGETQYF.

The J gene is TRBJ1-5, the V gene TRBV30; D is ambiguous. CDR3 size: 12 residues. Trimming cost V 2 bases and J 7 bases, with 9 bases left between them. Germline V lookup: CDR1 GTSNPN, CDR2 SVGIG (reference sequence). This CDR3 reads CAWSRPGQPQHF. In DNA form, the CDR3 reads TGTGCCTGGAGTCGACCCGGGCAGCCCCAGCATTTT.

The CDR3 loop reads CASSVTGQPFANTGELFF. CDR3 sequence (DNA): TGTGCCAGCAGCGTAACCGGACAGCCGTTCGCGAACACCGGGGAGCTGTTTTTT. The chain employs TRBV9 and TRBJ2-2; D possibly corresponds to TRBD1 (6 bases). Deletions cut 1 base from V and 0 bases from J, with 16 bases between. The CDR3 has 18 residues. Germline CDR1 SGDLS, CDR2 YYNGEE.

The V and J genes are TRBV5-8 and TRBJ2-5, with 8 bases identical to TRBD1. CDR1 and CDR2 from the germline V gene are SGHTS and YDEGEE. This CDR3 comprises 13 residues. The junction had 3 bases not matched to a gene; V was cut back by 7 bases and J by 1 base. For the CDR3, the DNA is TGTGCCAGCTTAACAGGGGGCCAAGAGACCCAGTACTTC. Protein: CASLTGGQETQYF.

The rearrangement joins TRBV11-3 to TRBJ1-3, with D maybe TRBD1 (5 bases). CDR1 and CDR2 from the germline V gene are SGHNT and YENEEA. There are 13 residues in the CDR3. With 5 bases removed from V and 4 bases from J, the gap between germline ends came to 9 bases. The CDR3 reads CASSVDSGNTIYF. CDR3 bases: TGTGCCAGCAGCGTCGACAGCGGAAACACCATATATTTT.

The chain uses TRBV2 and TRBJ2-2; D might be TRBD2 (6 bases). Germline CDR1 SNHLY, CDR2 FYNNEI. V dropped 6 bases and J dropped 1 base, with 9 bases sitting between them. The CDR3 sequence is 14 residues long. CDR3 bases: TGTGCCAGCAGCCGGGGGAAGAACACCGGGGAGCTGTTTTTT. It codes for CASSRGKNTGELFF.